This T cell receptor (beta chain) emerged from a study of shared T cell receptors in the human thymus. This CDR3 is 14 amino acids long. Trimming cost V 2 bases and J 2 bases, with 10 bases left between them. Germline V lookup: CDR1 ENHRY, CDR2 SYGVKD. Profiling relied on immunoSEQ multiplex PCR, and the TCRdb table lists in-frame clones only, not all of them. Among hundreds of thousands of clones listed, approximately 90% were seen once. A further study also used this sample, focusing on human thymus T cells.

Sequencing used thymocytes. The chain links TRBV10-3 to TRBJ2-7; D is uncertain. The sequence derives from a boy in the first two years of life with a congenital heart defect. Written as DNA, the CDR3 is TGTGCCATCAGTGAGCTCAAAGGAGCCTACGAGCAGTACTTC. Its translation is CAISELKGAYEQYF.